Listed below are T cell receptor beta chains from one sample, sequenced in a study of cytomegalovirus exposure and HLA in healthy donors. TCRdb keeps only in-frame clones here, not all; method: immunoSEQ multiplex PCR. Of about 220,000 clones listed, about 83% are singletons. What was sequenced was PBMCs. The receptor set was obtained from a young man in good health and CMV-seronegative. CDR3s include the opening cysteine and the closing phenylalanine or tryptophan. Fields, in order: V gene, D gene, clone size, J gene, CDR3 DNA, CDR3 protein. A D gene is named only where the DNA matches it firmly. The listing skips clone size in some rows; elsewhere it reads once, few, many or a size class.

TRBV29-1	TRBD1	NA	TRBJ2-5	TGCAGCTTCGGGTGGGCAGGGGGTCAAGAGACCCAGTACTTC	CSFGWAGGQETQYF
TRBV21-1	NA	few	TRBJ2-2	TGTGCCAGCAGCAAAGAAGCCATGAACACCGGGGAGCTGTTTTTT	CASSKEAMNTGELFF
TRBV15	TRBD1	NA	TRBJ1-6	TGTGCCACGCAACAGGGGGATTCACCCCTCCACTTT	CATQQGDSPLHF
TRBV29-1	TRBD2	NA	TRBJ2-1	TGCAGCGTTGAAGATCTATATAGCGGGGGGGCCGACGAGCAGTTCTTC	CSVEDLYSGGADEQFF
TRBV5-4	NA	NA	TRBJ2-2	TGTGCCAGCAGTTCTAGCGTTAGCGGGGAGCTGTTTTTT	CASSSSVSGELFF
TRBV6-5	TRBD1	NA	TRBJ2-1	TGTGCCAGCAGTTACATGGGACAGGGGTCTGAGCAGTTCTTC	CASSYMGQGSEQFF
TRBV11-3	NA	NA	TRBJ1-2	TGTGCCAGCAGCTTAACAGGGCCCAGAGCGAATACGAAAAAATACGATGGCTACACCTTC	CASSLTGPRANTKKYDGYTF
TRBV11-3	TRBD2	once	TRBJ2-1	TGTGCCAGCAGCTCAACGATAGCGGGGTCCTACAATGAGCAGTTCTTC	CASSSTIAGSYNEQFF
TRBV7-2	NA	NA	TRBJ1-6	TGTGCCAGCAGCCCCGGGTCGGCGGACACCCCCCACTTT	CASSPGSADTPHF
TRBV6-6	TRBD1	NA	TRBJ2-5	TGTGCCAGCACTCACCCCGGGACAGGGGGAGAGACCCAGTACTTC	CASTHPGTGGETQYF
TRBV27	TRBD1	NA	TRBJ2-7	TGTGCCAGCAAACCAGGACAGGGAATCAACGAGCAGTACTTC	CASKPGQGINEQYF
TRBV7-8	TRBD1	NA	TRBJ1-6	TGTGCCAGCAGCCCCACGCCCGGGACAGGGGTATTTAACAATTCACCCCTCCACTTT	CASSPTPGTGVFNNSPLHF
TRBV6-5	NA	NA	TRBJ2-7	TGTGCCAGCAGTTACTCTCCAGGGGGGCTCGGAGAGCAGTACTTC	CASSYSPGGLGEQYF
TRBV10-3	NA	NA	TRBJ2-1	TGTGCCACCCTAGGGGACATTGAGCAGTTCTTC	CATLGDIEQFF
TRBV10-3	NA	NA	TRBJ2-7	TGTGCCATCAGTGAGCAGGGGTACGAGCAGTACTTC	CAISEQGYEQYF
TRBV5-1	NA	NA	TRBJ1-5	TGCGCCAGCAGCATACAGGGAATTGAGCCCCAGCATTTT	CASSIQGIEPQHF
TRBV6-1	NA	NA	TRBJ1-4	TGTGCCAGCAGTGAACGGTGGGGCAAGGATGAAAAACTGTTTTTT	CASSERWGKDEKLFF
TRBV2	NA	NA	TRBJ2-2	TGTGCCAGCAGGCTAGGCGGGGAGCTGTTTTTT	CASRLGGELFF
TRBV27	NA	NA	TRBJ2-7	TGTGCCAGCAGAAACAAGGGGAACAGCTACGAGCAGTACTTC	CASRNKGNSYEQYF
TRBV6-5	TRBD1	few	TRBJ1-5	TGTGCCAGCAGTCAGACAGGGGATCAGCCCCAGCATTTT	CASSQTGDQPQHF
TRBV5-1	NA	NA	TRBJ1-6	TGCGCCAGCAGCTTGTATGTTCGGGGGGAACCCCTCCACTTT	CASSLYVRGEPLHF
TRBV19	TRBD1	NA	TRBJ2-6	TGTGCCAGTAGTGGGACAGGGGGCACCGGGGCCAACGTCCTGACTTTC	CASSGTGGTGANVLTF
TRBV9	NA	NA	TRBJ2-1	TGTGCCAGCAGCGAGGCGGGTCCCTCCTACAATGAGCAGTTCTTC	CASSEAGPSYNEQFF
TRBV25-1	NA	NA	TRBJ1-1	TGTGCCAGCAGTGAATTAGAGAATATTTCCGACTTT	CASSELENISDF
TRBV27	TRBD2	NA	TRBJ2-7	TGTGCCAGCAGTTTAGGACTAGGCCGGTACGAGCAGTACTTC	CASSLGLGRYEQYF
TRBV14	TRBD1	NA	TRBJ1-3	TGTGCCAGCAGCCAAATTACAGGGGCCTACTCTGGAAACACCATATATTTT	CASSQITGAYSGNTIYF
TRBV9	NA	NA	TRBJ2-3	TGTGCCAGCAGTAGGATCGGGACAGATACGCAGTATTTT	CASSRIGTDTQYF
TRBV7-9	NA	NA	TRBJ2-5	TGTGCCAGCAGCCCGACCACGGGACTTACCTTTATCGAGACCCAGTACTTC	CASSPTTGLTFIETQYF
TRBV5-1	TRBD2	once	TRBJ2-5	TGCGCCAGCAGCTACGGCCAGACTAGCGGGGGCCCAAAGGAGACCCAGTACTTC	CASSYGQTSGGPKETQYF
TRBV2	NA	NA	TRBJ2-2	TGTGCCGTCGTCGGGGATAACACCGGGGAGCTGTTTTTT	CAVVGDNTGELFF
TRBV27	NA	NA	TRBJ1-1	TGTGCCAGCAGTTATGGGCCCCAGGGCTGGCCTTTCTTT	CASSYGPQGWPFF
TRBV6-1	TRBD1	NA	TRBJ1-2	TGTGCCAGCAGTGTAGGGTCAGGGGGAAGGGATGGCTACACCTTC	CASSVGSGGRDGYTF
TRBV5-6	NA	NA	TRBJ2-1	TGTGCCAGCAGCGTATACAATGAGCAGTTCTTC	CASSVYNEQFF
TRBV5-1	TRBD2	NA	TRBJ2-2	TGCGCCAGTCGACTAGCGGGGGGTACCGGGGAGCTGTTTTTT	CASRLAGGTGELFF
TRBV18	NA	NA	TRBJ1-6	TGTGCCAGCTCCCACGGTTCCTATAATTCACCCCTCCACTTT	CASSHGSYNSPLHF
TRBV15	TRBD1	NA	TRBJ1-6	TGTGCCACCAGCACAACTGATCAAGAGGGACAGCGGGATTCACCCCTCCACTTT	CATSTTDQEGQRDSPLHF
TRBV7-9	TRBD1	NA	TRBJ2-7	TGTGCCAGCAGCCCCAGACAGGGCCAAAACGAGCAGTACTTC	CASSPRQGQNEQYF
TRBV10-2	NA	few	TRBJ1-1	TGCGCCAGCACAGGACAGAGGAACACTGAAGCTTTCTTT	CASTGQRNTEAFF
TRBV9	NA	once	TRBJ1-3	TGTGCCAGCCCTAAAAAAGGGAGCTCTGGAAACACCATATATTTT	CASPKKGSSGNTIYF
TRBV29-1	NA	NA	TRBJ2-2	TGCAGCGTTGACGGGGCCGGGGAGCTGTTTTTT	CSVDGAGELFF
TRBV27	NA	NA	TRBJ1-3	TGTGCCAGGGGGGCTCCTCCATACTCTGGAAACACCATATATTTT	CARGAPPYSGNTIYF
TRBV6-5	TRBD1	NA	TRBJ1-6	TGTGCCAGCAGTTCCTCCACAGGGGGCTATTCACCCCTCCACTTT	CASSSSTGGYSPLHF
TRBV5-1	TRBD1	NA	TRBJ1-4	TGCGCCAGCAGCTTACAGGGGAATGAAAAACTGTTTTTT	CASSLQGNEKLFF
TRBV2	NA	NA	TRBJ1-1	TGTGCCAGCAGAGACTGGACAAGTGAAGCTTTCTTT	CASRDWTSEAFF
TRBV18	TRBD1	NA	TRBJ2-7	TGTGCCAGCTCACCAAGGGACAGGGGTTACTACGAGCAGTACTTC	CASSPRDRGYYEQYF
TRBV5-1	TRBD2	NA	TRBJ2-5	TGCGCCAGCAGCAGTTGGGGCGGGGGTATCCAAGAGACCCAGTACTTC	CASSSWGGGIQETQYF
TRBV28	TRBD2	NA	TRBJ2-3	TGTGCCAGCGGTACTAGCGGAGACACAGATACGCAGTATTTT	CASGTSGDTDTQYF
TRBV19	NA	NA	TRBJ2-5	TGTGCCAGTAGTACCCTAGGTACCCAGTACTTC	CASSTLGTQYF